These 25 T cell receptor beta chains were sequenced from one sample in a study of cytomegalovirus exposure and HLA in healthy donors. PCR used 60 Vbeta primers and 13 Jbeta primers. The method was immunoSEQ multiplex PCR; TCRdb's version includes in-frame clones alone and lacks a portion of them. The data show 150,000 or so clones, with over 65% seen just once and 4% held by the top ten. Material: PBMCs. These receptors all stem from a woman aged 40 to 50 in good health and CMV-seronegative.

CDR3 DNA sequence: TGTGCCAGCAGTTCCCAGGGTTTGGAAACTGAAGCTTTCTTT. Translated: CASSSQGLETEAFF. The chain recombines TRBV28 with TRBJ1-1; possibly TRBD1 for D (5 bases). Germline CDR1 is MDHEN and CDR2 is SYDVKM. CDR3 length: 14 residues. Trimming pared 4 bases from V and 5 bases from J, leaving 14 bases between.

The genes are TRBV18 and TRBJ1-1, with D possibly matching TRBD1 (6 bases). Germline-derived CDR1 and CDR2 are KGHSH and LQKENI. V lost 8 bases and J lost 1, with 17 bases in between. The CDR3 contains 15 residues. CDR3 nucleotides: TGTGCCAGCGGACGAAGTGGGGGCGAGAACACTGAAGCTTTCTTT. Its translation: CASGRSGGENTEAFF.

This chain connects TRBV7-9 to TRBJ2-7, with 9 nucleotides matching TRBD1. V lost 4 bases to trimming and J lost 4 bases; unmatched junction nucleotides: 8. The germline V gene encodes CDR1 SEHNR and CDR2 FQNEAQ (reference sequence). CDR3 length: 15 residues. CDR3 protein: CASSSKGTGRYEQYF. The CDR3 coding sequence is TGTGCCAGCAGCTCAAAAGGGACAGGGAGGTACGAGCAGTACTTC. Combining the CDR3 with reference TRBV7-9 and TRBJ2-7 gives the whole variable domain DTGVSQNPRHKITKRGQNVTFRCDPISEHNRLYWYRQTLGQGPEFLTYFQNEAQLEKSRLLSDRFSAERPKGSFSTLEIQRTEQGDSAMYLCASSSKGTGRYEQYFGPGTRLTVT.

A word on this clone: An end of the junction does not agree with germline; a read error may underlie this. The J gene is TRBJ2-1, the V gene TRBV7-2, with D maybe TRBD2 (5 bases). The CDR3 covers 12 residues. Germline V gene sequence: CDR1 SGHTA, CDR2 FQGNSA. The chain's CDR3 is CASSLATSRRIF. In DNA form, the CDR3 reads TGTGCCAGCAGCTTAGCCACGAGCCGGAGGATCTTC.

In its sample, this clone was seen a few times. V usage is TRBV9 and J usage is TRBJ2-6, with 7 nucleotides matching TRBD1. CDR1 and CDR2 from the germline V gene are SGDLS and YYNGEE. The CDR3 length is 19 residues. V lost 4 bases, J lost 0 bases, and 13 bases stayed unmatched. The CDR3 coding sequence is TGTGCCAGCAGCCTCCAGACAGGGACGGATAGCTCTGGGGCCAACGTCCTGACTTTC. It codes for CASSLQTGTDSSGANVLTF.

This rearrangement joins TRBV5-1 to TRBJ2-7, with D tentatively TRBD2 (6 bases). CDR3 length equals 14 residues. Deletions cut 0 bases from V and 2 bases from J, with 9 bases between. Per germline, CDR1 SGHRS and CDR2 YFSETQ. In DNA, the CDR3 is TGCGCCAGCAGCTTGGCTGGGGGGACCTACGAGCAGTACTTC. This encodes CASSLAGGTYEQYF.

CDR3 coding DNA: TGCAGCGTTGAAGATCAAGGTAGCTGGGAGACCCAGTACTTC. It codes for CSVEDQGSWETQYF. J is TRBJ2-5 and V is TRBV29-1; D remains ambiguous. Germline V gene lookup returns CDR1 SQVTM and CDR2 ANQGSEA. Trimming left V 0 bases short and J 5 bases short, with 13 bases between. The CDR3 is 14 amino acids.

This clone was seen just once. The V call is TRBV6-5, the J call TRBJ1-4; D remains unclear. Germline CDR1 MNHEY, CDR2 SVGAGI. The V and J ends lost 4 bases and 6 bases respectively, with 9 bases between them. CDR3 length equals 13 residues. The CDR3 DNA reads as TGTGCCAGCAGTTTGGGCGGGGATGAAAAACTGTTTTTT. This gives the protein CASSLGGDEKLFF.

The CDR3 coding sequence is TGTGCCAGCTCACAAAGCAGGGGATATGGCTACACCTTC. Amino acids: CASSQSRGYGYTF. The genes are TRBV18 and TRBJ1-2, with D perhaps TRBD1 (6 bases). Germline-derived CDR1 and CDR2 are KGHSH and LQKENI. This CDR3 comprises 13 residues. V was clipped by 4 bases and J by 5 bases, with 11 bases between them.

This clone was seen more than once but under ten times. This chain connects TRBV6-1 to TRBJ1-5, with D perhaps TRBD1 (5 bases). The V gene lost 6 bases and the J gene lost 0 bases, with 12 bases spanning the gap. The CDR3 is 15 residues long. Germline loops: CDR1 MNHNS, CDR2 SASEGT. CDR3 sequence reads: CASRPGGVSNQPQHF. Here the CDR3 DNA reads TGTGCCAGCAGACCTGGGGGGGTTAGCAATCAGCCCCAGCATTTT.

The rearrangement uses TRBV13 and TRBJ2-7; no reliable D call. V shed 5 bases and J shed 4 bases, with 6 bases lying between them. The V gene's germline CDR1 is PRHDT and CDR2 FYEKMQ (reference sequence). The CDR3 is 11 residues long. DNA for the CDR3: TGTGCCAGCAGCATAACATACGAGCAGTACTTC. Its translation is CASSITYEQYF.

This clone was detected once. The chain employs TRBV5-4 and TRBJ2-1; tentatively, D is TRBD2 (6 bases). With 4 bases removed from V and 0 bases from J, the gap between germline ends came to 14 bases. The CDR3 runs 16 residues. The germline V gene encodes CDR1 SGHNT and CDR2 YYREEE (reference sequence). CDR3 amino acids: CASSPGAGSSYNEQFF. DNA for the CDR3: TGTGCCAGCAGCCCCGGGGCGGGGTCCTCCTACAATGAGCAGTTCTTC.

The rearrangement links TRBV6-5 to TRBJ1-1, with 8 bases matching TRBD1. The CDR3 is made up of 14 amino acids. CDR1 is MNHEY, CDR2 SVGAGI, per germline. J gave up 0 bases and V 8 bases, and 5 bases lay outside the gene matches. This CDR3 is CASRQGSMNTEAFF. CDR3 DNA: TGTGCCAGCCGACAGGGGTCTATGAACACTGAAGCTTTCTTT.

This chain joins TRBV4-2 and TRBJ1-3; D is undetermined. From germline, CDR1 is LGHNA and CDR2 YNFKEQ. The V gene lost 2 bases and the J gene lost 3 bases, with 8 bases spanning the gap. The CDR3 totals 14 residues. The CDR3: CASSQISVGNTIYF. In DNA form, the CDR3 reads TGTGCCAGCAGCCAAATCAGTGTTGGAAACACCATATATTTT.

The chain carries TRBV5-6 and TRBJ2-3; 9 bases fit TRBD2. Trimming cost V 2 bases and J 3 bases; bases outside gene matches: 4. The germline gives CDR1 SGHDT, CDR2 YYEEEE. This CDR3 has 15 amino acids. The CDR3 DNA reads TGTGCCAGCAGCTTTAGCGGGAGAAGGACAGATACGCAGTATTTT. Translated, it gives CASSFSGRRTDTQYF.

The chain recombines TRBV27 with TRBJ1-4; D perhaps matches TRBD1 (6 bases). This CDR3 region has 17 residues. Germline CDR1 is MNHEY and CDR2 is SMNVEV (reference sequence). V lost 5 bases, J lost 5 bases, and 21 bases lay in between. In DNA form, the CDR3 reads TGTGCCAGCAGTCCCTACGTCTTGGGGGCCGCCAATGAAAAACTGTTTTTT. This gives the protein CASSPYVLGAANEKLFF.

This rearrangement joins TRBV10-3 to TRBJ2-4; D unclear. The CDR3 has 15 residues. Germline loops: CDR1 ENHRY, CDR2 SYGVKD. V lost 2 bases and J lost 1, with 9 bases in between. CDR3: CAISEEARAKNIQYF. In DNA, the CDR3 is TGTGCCATCAGTGAGGAAGCCAGGGCCAAAAACATTCAGTACTTC.

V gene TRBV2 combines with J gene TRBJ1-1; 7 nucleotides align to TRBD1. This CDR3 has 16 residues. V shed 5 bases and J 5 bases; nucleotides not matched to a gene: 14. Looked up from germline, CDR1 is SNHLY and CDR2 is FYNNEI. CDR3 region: CASSPPRTGRRTEAFF. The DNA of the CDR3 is TGTGCCAGCAGTCCTCCCAGGACAGGAAGGAGGACTGAAGCTTTCTTT. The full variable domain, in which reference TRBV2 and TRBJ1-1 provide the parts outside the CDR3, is EPEVTQTPSHQVTQMGQEVILRCVPISNHLYFYWYRQILGQKVEFLVSFYNNEISEKSEIFDDQFSVERPDGSNFTLKIRSTKLEDSAMYFCASSPPRTGRRTEAFFGQGTRLTVV.

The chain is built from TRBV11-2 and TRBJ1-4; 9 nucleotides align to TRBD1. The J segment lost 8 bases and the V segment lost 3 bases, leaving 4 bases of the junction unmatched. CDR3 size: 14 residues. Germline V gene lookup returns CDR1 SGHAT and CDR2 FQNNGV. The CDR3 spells CASSFTGGGEKLFF. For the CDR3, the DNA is TGTGCCAGCAGCTTTACAGGGGGCGGAGAAAAACTGTTTTTT.

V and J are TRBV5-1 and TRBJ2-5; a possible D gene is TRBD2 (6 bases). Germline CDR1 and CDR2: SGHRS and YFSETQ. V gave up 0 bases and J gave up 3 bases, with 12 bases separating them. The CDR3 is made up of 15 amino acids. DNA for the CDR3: TGCGCCAGCAGCTTGGTCGGGACTCCCGAAGAGACCCAGTACTTC. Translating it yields CASSLVGTPEETQYF.

This CDR3 reads CASRQGENSPLHF. DNA of the CDR3: TGCGCCAGCAGGCAGGGGGAAAATTCACCCCTCCACTTT. The chain combines TRBV5-1 with TRBJ1-6; 7 bases match TRBD1. The CDR3 loop spans 13 amino acids. Germline V gene lookup returns CDR1 SGHRS and CDR2 YFSETQ. V dropped 5 bases and J dropped 7; count of bases not matched to a gene: 3. Using reference TRBV5-1 and TRBJ1-6 for the parts outside the CDR3, the full variable domain is KAGVTQTPRYLIKTRGQQVTLSCSPISGHRSVSWYQQTPGQGLQFLFEYFSETQRNKGNFPGRFSGRQFSNSRSEMNVSTLELGDSALYLCASRQGENSPLHFGNGTRLTVT.

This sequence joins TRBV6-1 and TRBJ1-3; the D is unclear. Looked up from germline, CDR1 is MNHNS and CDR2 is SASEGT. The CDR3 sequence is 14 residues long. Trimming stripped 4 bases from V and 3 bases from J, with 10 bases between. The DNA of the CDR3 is TGTGCCAGCAGTGGCTTGGGAGTTGGAAACACCATATATTTT. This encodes CASSGLGVGNTIYF.

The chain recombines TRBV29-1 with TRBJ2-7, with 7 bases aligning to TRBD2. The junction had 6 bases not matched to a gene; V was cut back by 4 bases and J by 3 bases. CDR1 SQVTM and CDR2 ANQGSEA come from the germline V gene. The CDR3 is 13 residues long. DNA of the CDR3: TGCAGCGTTGGGCCCGGGGGGAGCTACGAGCAGTACTTC. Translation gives CSVGPGGSYEQYF.

DNA for the CDR3: TGTGCCAGCAGCCTACCGGGACAGGGTATCTATGGCTACACCTTC. Residues: CASSLPGQGIYGYTF. The chain couples TRBV7-9 to TRBJ1-2, with 9 bases identical to TRBD1. Germline V gene data show CDR1 as SEHNR and CDR2 as FQNEAQ (reference sequence). V dropped 5 bases and J dropped 4; count of bases not matched to a gene: 8. This CDR3 region has 15 residues.

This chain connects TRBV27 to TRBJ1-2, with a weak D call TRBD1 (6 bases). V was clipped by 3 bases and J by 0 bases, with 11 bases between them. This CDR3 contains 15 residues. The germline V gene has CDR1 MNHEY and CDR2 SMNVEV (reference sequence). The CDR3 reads CASSFRQAPNYGYTF. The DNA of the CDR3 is TGTGCCAGCAGTTTTAGACAGGCGCCTAACTATGGCTACACCTTC.